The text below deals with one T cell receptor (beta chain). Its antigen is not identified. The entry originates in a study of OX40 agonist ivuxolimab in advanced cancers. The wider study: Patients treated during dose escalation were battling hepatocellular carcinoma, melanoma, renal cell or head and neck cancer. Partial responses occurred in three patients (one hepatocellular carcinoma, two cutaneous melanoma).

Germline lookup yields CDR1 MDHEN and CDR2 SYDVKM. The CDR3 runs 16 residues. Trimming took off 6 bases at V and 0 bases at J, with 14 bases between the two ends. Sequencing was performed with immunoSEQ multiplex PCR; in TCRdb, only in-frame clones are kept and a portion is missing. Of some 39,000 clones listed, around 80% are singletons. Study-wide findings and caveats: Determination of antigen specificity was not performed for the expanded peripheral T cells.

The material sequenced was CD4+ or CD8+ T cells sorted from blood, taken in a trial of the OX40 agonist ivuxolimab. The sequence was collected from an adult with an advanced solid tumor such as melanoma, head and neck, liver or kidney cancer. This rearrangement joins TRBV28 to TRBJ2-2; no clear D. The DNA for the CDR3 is TGTGCCAGCAGCCCACAGTCCAGCGCGAACACCGGGGAGCTGTTTTTT. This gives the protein CASSPQSSANTGELFF.